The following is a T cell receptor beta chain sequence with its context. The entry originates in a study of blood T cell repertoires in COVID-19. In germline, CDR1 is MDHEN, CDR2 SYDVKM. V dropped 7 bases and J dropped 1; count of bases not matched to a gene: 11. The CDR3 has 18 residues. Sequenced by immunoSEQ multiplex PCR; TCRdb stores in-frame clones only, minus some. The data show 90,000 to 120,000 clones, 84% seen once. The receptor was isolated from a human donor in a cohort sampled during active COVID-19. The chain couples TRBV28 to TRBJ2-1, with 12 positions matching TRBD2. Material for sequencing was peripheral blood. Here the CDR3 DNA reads TGTGCCAGCACCGCTAGCGGGAGGGCCTGGAGTTCCTACAATGAGCAGTTCTTC. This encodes CASTASGRAWSSYNEQFF.